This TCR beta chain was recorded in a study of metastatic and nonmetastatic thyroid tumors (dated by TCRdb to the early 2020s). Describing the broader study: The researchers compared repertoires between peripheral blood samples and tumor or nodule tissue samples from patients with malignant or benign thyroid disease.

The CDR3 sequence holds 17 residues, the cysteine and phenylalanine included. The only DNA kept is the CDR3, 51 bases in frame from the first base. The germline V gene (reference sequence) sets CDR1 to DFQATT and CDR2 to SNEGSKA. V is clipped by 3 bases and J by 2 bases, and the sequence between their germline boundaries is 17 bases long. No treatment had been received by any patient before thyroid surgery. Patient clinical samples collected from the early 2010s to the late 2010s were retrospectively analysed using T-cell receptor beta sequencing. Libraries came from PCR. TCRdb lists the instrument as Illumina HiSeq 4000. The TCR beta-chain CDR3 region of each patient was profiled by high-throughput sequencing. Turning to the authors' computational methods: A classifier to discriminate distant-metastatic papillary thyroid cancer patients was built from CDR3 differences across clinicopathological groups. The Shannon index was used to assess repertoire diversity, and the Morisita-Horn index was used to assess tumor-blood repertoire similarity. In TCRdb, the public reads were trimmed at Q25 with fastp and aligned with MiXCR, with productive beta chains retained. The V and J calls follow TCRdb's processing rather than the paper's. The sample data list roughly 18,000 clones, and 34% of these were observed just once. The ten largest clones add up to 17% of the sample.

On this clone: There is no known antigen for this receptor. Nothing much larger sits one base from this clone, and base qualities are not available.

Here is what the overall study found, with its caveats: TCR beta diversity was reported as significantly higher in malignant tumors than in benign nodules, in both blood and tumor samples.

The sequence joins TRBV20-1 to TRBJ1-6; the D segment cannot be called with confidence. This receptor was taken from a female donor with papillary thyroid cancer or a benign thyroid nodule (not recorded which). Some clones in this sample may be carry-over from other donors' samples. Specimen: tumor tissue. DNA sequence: TGCAGTGCTAGGACCTCCGAAGCGGTGGCCTATAATTCACCCCTCCACTTT. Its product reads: CSARTSEAVAYNSPLHF.